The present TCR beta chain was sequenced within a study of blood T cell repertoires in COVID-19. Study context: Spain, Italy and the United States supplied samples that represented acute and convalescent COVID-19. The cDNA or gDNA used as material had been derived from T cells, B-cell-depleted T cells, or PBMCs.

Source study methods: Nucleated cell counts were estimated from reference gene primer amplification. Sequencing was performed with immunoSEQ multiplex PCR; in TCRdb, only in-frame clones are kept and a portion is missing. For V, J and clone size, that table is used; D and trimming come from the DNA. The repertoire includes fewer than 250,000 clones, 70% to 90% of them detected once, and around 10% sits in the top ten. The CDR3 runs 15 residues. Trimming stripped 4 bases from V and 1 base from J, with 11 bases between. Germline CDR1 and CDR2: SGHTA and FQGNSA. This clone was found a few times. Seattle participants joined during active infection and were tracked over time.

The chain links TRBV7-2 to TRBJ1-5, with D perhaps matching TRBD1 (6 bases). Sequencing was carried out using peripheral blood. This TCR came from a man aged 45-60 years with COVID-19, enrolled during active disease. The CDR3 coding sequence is TGTGCCAGCAGCTCACAGGGTGAGAGCAATCAGCCCCAGCATTTT. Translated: CASSSQGESNQPQHF.